The clone carrying this TCR beta chain was seen ten or more times. The antigen is unknown. Libraries were prepared by immunoSEQ multiplex PCR; TCRdb keeps only in-frame clonotypes and omits some of them. The repertoire holds over 70,000 clones, with around 85% as singletons. The sample originates from a study of T cell responses to AZD1222 COVID-19 vaccine. Overall study: Analyses pooled second doses at about 4 or about 12 weeks. Study results and caveats: Among the donors, most were white British and more were female, and clonal diversity was possibly underestimated.

This CDR3 region has 15 residues. Trimming removed 7 bases from V and 2 bases from J; junction bases left unmatched: 10. Germline-derived CDR1 and CDR2 are SNHLY and FYNNEI. The material was peripheral blood, obtained on day 0 of AZD1222 vaccination. This sequence originates from an adult in good health. The V call is TRBV2, the J call TRBJ2-5, with 7 nucleotides matching TRBD1. The CDR3 here is CASKVGQAMQETQYF. The DNA for the CDR3 is TGTGCCAGCAAGGTCGGACAGGCCATGCAAGAGACCCAGTACTTC.